These 20 T cell receptor beta chains were all obtained from the same sample, sequenced in a study of OX40 agonist ivuxolimab in advanced cancers. Using immunoSEQ multiplex PCR, the repertoire was profiled, and TCRdb retains in-frame clones only, with some absent. The data contain about 35,000 clones, roughly 82% of them singletons. Source: CD4+ or CD8+ T cells sorted from blood, taken in a trial of the OX40 agonist ivuxolimab. Every receptor here comes from an adult with an advanced solid tumor such as melanoma, head and neck, liver or kidney cancer.

This clone was recorded once. The CDR3 loop reads CASSLWSLETVYEQYF. The CDR3 DNA follows: TGTGCCAGCAGCTTATGGTCTCTGGAGACCGTATACGAGCAGTACTTC. This chain connects TRBV11-2 to TRBJ2-7; no clear D. The CDR3 has 16 residues. Per the germline V gene, CDR1 is SGHAT and CDR2 is FQNNGV. Trimming cost V 2 bases and J 4 bases, with 18 bases left between them.

This clone is a singleton in its sample. The chain has TRBV6-5 and TRBJ2-1; 8 nucleotides match TRBD2. CDR1 is MNHEY and CDR2 is SVGAGI in the germline V gene. Germline trimming cut 10 bases from V and 0 bases from J; bases unmatched to any gene: 2. This CDR3 spans 13 amino acids. The CDR3 spells CAIGTSSYNEQFF. The CDR3 region has the DNA TGTGCCATCGGGACTAGCTCCTACAATGAGCAGTTCTTC.

CDR3 sequence reads: CAWSAQGPYEQYF. CDR3 DNA sequence: TGTGCCTGGAGTGCCCAGGGCCCGTACGAGCAGTACTTC. This rearrangement joins TRBV30 to TRBJ2-7, with D possibly being TRBD1 (5 bases). Germline CDR1 is GTSNPN and CDR2 is SVGIG (reference sequence). The CDR3 covers 13 residues. Trimming took off 1 base at V and 4 bases at J, with 11 bases between the two ends.

Turning to this clone: The identical CDR3 is also encoded by other nucleotide sequences in the sample. This chain links TRBV12-5 with TRBJ1-1; no reliable D call. The V end lost 3 bases, the J end lost 1 base, and 9 bases lay between the germline ends. The CDR3 is 14 amino acids. Germline values: CDR1 LGHNT, CDR2 FRNRAP. The CDR3 loop reads CASGLDGSNTEAFF. The CDR3, as DNA: TGTGCTAGTGGTTTAGACGGTTCGAACACTGAAGCTTTCTTT.

The chain links TRBV28 to TRBJ1-2; no definite D call. In germline, CDR1 is MDHEN, CDR2 SYDVKM. V lost 6 bases and J 2 bases, leaving 10 bases between the germline ends. CDR3 length: 13 residues. The CDR3 here is CASRGSRNYGYTF. DNA for the CDR3: TGTGCCAGCAGGGGATCCAGAAACTATGGCTACACCTTC.

This rearrangement joins TRBV7-6 to TRBJ2-2, with 7 bases matching TRBD2. V was pared by 2 bases and J by 5 bases, with 8 bases of the junction left unmatched. Germline values: CDR1 SGHVS, CDR2 FNYEAQ. The length of the CDR3 is 16 residues. The CDR3 sequence is CASSLFAGEVTGELFF. CDR3 DNA: TGTGCCAGCAGCTTATTCGCGGGGGAAGTAACCGGGGAGCTGTTTTTT.

This clone was seen only once. The rearrangement uses TRBV6-6 and TRBJ2-5, with D possibly matching TRBD2 (5 bases). V was cut by 7 bases and J by 4 bases, with 16 bases left in between. Germline CDR1 is MNHNY and CDR2 is SVGAGI (reference sequence). The CDR3 is 14 residues long. The CDR3 region has the DNA TGTGCCAGCAATCTAGCCAGGCCAATAGAGACCCAGTACTTC. Protein sequence: CASNLARPIETQYF.

This chain joins TRBV28 and TRBJ2-3; TRBD2 aligns across 7 bases. The germline V gene encodes CDR1 MDHEN and CDR2 SYDVKM. This CDR3 contains 16 residues. Trimming at V came to 2 bases and at J to 4 bases, leaving 9 bases not matched to a gene. DNA of the CDR3: TGTGCCAGCAGTTTAGAGCGGGACGCCCCCCCAGATACGCAGTATTTT. Translated: CASSLERDAPPDTQYF. Combining the CDR3 with reference TRBV28 and TRBJ2-3 gives the whole variable domain DVKVTQSSRYLVKRTGEKVFLECVQDMDHENMFWYRQDPGLGLRLIYFSYDVKMKEKGDIPEGYSVSREKKERFSLILESASTNQTSMYLCASSLERDAPPDTQYFGPGTRLTVL.

V and J are TRBV4-2 and TRBJ2-3; 8 nucleotides line up with TRBD2. Trimming cost V 0 bases and J 6 bases; bases outside gene matches: 8. This CDR3 is 16 amino acids long. Per germline, CDR1 LGHNA and CDR2 YNFKEQ. The CDR3 protein is CASSQDPGLVADTQYF. CDR3 coding DNA: TGTGCCAGCAGCCAAGATCCGGGACTAGTAGCTGATACGCAGTATTTT.

The chain is built from TRBV27 and TRBJ1-5; the D is unclear. This CDR3 is built from 14 residues. Trimming removed 6 bases from V and 0 bases from J, with 9 bases in between. In germline, CDR1 is MNHEY, CDR2 SMNVEV (reference sequence). As DNA, the CDR3 is TGTGCCAGCAGCCAGCATTATAGCAATCAGCCCCAGCATTTT. Its protein product is CASSQHYSNQPQHF.

This clone was detected once. This sample includes further DNA sequences coding for the same CDR3. The gene calls are TRBV11-1 and TRBJ1-3; D gene uncertain. V was pared by 3 bases and J by 2 bases, with 14 bases between. CDR1 SGHAT and CDR2 FQDESV come from the germline V gene (reference sequence). This CDR3 spans 16 amino acids. The CDR3 sequence is CASSFTWTGAGNTIYF. The CDR3 nucleotides read TGTGCCAGCAGCTTCACCTGGACGGGAGCTGGAAACACCATATATTTT.

The CDR3 DNA sequence: TGTGCCAGCAGCCAAGATCTCAGAAAGACAGGAGATTCACCCCTCCACTTT. Amino acid sequence: CASSQDLRKTGDSPLHF. The chain uses TRBV14 and TRBJ1-6, with a possible D match to TRBD1 (6 bases). CDR3 size: 17 residues. CDR1 SGHDN and CDR2 FVKESK come from the germline V gene. V shed 0 bases and J shed 8 bases, with 17 bases lying between them.

V is TRBV6-1 and J is TRBJ2-1; unclear D gene. Trimming removed 7 bases from V and 0 bases from J, with 7 bases in between. CDR3 length: 13 amino acids. The germline CDR1 and CDR2 sequences are MNHNS and SASEGT. CDR3 nucleotide sequence: TGTGCCAGCATACATCCCTCCTACAATGAGCAGTTCTTC. Translated: CASIHPSYNEQFF.

The chain joins TRBV6-5 to TRBJ2-7; 9 nucleotides match TRBD2. The CDR3 extends over 15 amino acids. Per the germline V gene, CDR1 is MNHEY and CDR2 is SVGAGI. Unmatched junction bases numbered 11, after V lost 5 bases and J lost 6 bases. The CDR3 DNA follows: TGTGCCAGCAGTCCCCGGGTAGCGGGAGCGGGCGAGCAGTACTTC. Amino acid sequence: CASSPRVAGAGEQYF.

The V and J genes are TRBV5-4 and TRBJ1-1; D perhaps matches TRBD1 (5 bases). Germline V gene lookup returns CDR1 SGHNT and CDR2 YYREEE (reference sequence). The CDR3 totals 13 residues. The V end was cut by 4 bases, the J end by 3 bases, with 10 bases between. CDR3 nucleotide sequence: TGTGCCAGCAGCACCGGGACCCACACTGAAGCTTTCTTT. Translated, it gives CASSTGTHTEAFF.

The rearrangement uses TRBV11-2 and TRBJ2-3, with D unclear. The germline gives CDR1 SGHAT, CDR2 FQNNGV. The CDR3 extends over 14 amino acids. V lost 5 bases and J lost 2, with 11 bases in between. The CDR3, as DNA: TGTGCCAGCAGCCTCATGGGATTCACAGATACGCAGTATTTT. As protein: CASSLMGFTDTQYF.

The table lists this clone with a few counts. V gene TRBV4-1 combines with J gene TRBJ1-2; TRBD1 matches at 8 bases. Germline-derived CDR1 and CDR2 are MGHRA and YSYEKL. After removal of 1 base from V and 8 bases from J, the junction contained 12 bases not matched to a gene. The length of the CDR3 is 16 residues. For the CDR3, the DNA is TGCGCCAGCAGCCAAGCCCACGGCCCACAGGGGGGCGGCTACACCTTC. Protein: CASSQAHGPQGGGYTF.

The chain couples TRBV30 to TRBJ1-2; maybe TRBD1 (5 bases). Germline values: CDR1 GTSNPN, CDR2 SVGIG (reference sequence). Between the trimmed V and J ends, which lost 0 bases and 8 bases, there was a span of 10 bases. This CDR3 has 12 residues. CDR3 loop: CAWSVRGAGYTF. The DNA for the CDR3 is TGTGCCTGGAGTGTACGAGGGGCCGGCTACACCTTC.

The CDR3 region is CASSSNRLAGPQETQYF. CDR3 in DNA: TGTGCCAGCAGTTCCAACCGACTAGCGGGACCCCAAGAGACCCAGTACTTC. The chain links TRBV7-9 to TRBJ2-5; TRBD2 agrees at 11 bases. V shed 6 bases and J 1 base; nucleotides not matched to a gene: 10. CDR1 is SEHNR and CDR2 is FQNEAQ in the germline V gene (reference sequence). This CDR3 is 17 amino acids long.

This clone was seen only a few times. This chain connects TRBV28 to TRBJ1-1; possible D gene TRBD1, 5 bases. The CDR3 extends over 15 amino acids. Between the trimmed V and J ends, which lost 5 bases and 3 bases, there was a span of 16 bases. From germline, CDR1 is MDHEN and CDR2 SYDVKM. The CDR3 DNA reads TGTGCCAGCAGTGCGTTTGACAGATTAGACACTGAAGCTTTCTTT. Translating gives CASSAFDRLDTEAFF.